These T cell receptor beta chains were read from a single sample in a study of T cells in Graves' hyperthyroidism and ophthalmopathy. TCRdb redid the calling of the multiplex PCR reads with MiXCR, one entry per CDR3 protein. Of 200,000 to 250,000 distinct CDR3 sequences in the sample, 16% were seen once. The specimen was blood. Source of these receptors: a woman between 18 and 30 years old with Graves' ophthalmopathy. Both conserved end residues are part of each CDR3. Fields, in order: J gene, clone size, V gene, D gene, CDR3 protein, CDR3 DNA. A D gene is named only where the DNA matches it firmly. Clone size is not always given. Where it is, it says once, few, many or a class for expanded clones.

>TRBJ2-3|few|TRBV28|-
CASSPTEVSSTDTQYF
TGTGCCAGCAGCCCGACGGAAGTCTCTAGCACAGATACGCAGTATTTT
>TRBJ1-5|many|TRBV3-1|-
CASSRGRDQPQHF
TGTGCCAGCAGCAGGGGTAGGGATCAGCCCCAGCATTTT
>TRBJ2-6|many|TRBV28|-
CASSLPGQSSGANVLTF
TGTGCCAGCAGTCTTCCGGGACAATCGTCTGGGGCCAACGTCCTGACTTTC
>TRBJ2-2|-|TRBV10-3|TRBD2
CAISESSGGAHTGELFF
TGTGCCATCAGTGAGTCAAGCGGGGGGGCCCACACCGGGGAGCTGTTTTTT
>TRBJ1-1|many|TRBV30|-
CAWRGRERNTEAFF
TGTGCCTGGAGGGGCAGGGAACGGAACACTGAAGCTTTCTTT
>TRBJ1-4|many|TRBV28|TRBD1
CASSLGGQGREKLFF
TGTGCCAGCAGTTTAGGGGGACAGGGAAGGGAAAAACTGTTTTTT
>TRBJ2-7|few|TRBV10-1|TRBD1
CASSESRTGGLEQYF
TGCGCCAGCAGTGAGTCTCGGACAGGGGGATTGGAGCAGTACTTC
>TRBJ2-3|many|TRBV29-1|-
CSVVSRPGDTDTQYF
TGCAGCGTTGTGAGTCGGCCAGGGGACACAGATACGCAGTATTTT
>TRBJ1-6|many|TRBV6-2/TRBV6-3|TRBD1
CASGTKGQTNSPLHF
TGTGCCAGCGGAACAAAGGGACAGACAAATTCACCCCTCCACTTT
>TRBJ2-1|many|TRBV28|-
CASSLFTRERRYNEQFF
TGTGCCAGCAGTTTGTTCACCCGGGAGAGGCGCTACAATGAGCAGTTCTTC
>TRBJ2-5|many|TRBV12-3/TRBV12-4|-
CASSHPGGNSETQYF
TGTGCCAGCAGCCACCCCGGCGGGAATTCGGAGACCCAGTACTTC
>TRBJ1-1|many|TRBV6-2/TRBV6-3|-
CASSYRRLLRASNTEAFF
TGTGCCAGCAGTTACCGAAGGTTACTCAGGGCCTCGAACACTGAAGCTTTCTTT
>TRBJ1-3|many|TRBV7-9|TRBD1
CASSSGQVTPSDTIYF
TGTGCCAGCAGCTCGGGACAGGTGACTCCATCGGACACCATATATTTT
>TRBJ2-1|-|TRBV28|-
CASSFLGSGSLSYNEQFF
TGTGCCAGCAGTTTCTTAGGGTCCGGGAGCCTCTCCTACAATGAGCAGTTCTTC
>TRBJ2-1|many|TRBV30|-
CAWTAHNEQFF
TGTGCCTGGACGGCTCACAATGAGCAGTTCTTC
>TRBJ2-5|many|TRBV5-6|-
CASSLRDIVSWTQYF
TGTGCCAGCAGCCTAAGGGACATCGTGAGTTGGACCCAGTACTTC
>TRBJ1-6|many|TRBV11-2|TRBD1
CASSQLDRGNSPLHF
TGTGCCAGCAGCCAATTGGACAGGGGAAATTCACCCCTCCACTTT
>TRBJ2-3|many|TRBV2|-
CASSIKDTQYF
TGTGCCAGCAGTATCAAGGATACGCAGTATTTT
>TRBJ1-2|many|TRBV28|-
CASKGHPANYGYTF
TGTGCCAGTAAAGGACACCCAGCTAACTATGGCTACACCTTC
>TRBJ2-2|many|TRBV11-2|TRBD1
CASSVIQGANTGELFF
TGTGCCAGCAGCGTAATACAGGGGGCGAACACCGGGGAGCTGTTTTTT
>TRBJ2-5|many|TRBV12-5|TRBD2
CASGTPRDPGGETQYF
TGTGCTAGTGGTACCCCGCGGGACCCGGGGGGAGAGACCCAGTACTTC